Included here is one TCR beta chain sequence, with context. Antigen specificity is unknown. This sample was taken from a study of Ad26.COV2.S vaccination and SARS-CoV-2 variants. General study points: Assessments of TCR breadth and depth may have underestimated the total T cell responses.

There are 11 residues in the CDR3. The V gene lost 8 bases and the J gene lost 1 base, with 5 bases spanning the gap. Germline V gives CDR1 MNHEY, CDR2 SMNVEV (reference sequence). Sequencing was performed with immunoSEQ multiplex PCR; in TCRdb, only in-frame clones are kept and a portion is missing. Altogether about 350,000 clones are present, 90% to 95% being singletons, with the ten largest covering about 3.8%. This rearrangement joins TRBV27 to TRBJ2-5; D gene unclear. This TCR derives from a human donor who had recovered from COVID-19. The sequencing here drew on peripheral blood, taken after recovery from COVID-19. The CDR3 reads CASGSQETQYF. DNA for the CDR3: TGTGCCAGCGGCAGCCAAGAGACCCAGTACTTC.